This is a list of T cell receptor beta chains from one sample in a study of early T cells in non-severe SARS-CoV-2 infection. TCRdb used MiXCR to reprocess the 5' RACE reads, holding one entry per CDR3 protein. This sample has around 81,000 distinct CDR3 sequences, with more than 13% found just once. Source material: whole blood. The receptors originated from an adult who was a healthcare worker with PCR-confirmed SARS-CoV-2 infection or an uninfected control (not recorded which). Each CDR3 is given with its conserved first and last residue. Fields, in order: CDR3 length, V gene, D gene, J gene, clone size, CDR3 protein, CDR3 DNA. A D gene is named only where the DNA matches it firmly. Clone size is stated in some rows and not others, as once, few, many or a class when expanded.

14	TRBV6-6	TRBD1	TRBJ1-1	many	CASSYSTGNGEAFF	TGTGCCAGCAGTTACTCGACAGGGAACGGTGAAGCTTTCTTT
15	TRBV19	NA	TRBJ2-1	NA	CASSIGGLSYNEQFF	TGTGCCAGTAGTATCGGTGGGCTCTCCTACAATGAGCAGTTCTTC
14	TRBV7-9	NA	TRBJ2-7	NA	CASTRGLTSYEQYF	TGTGCCAGCACCAGGGGTCTTACCTCCTACGAGCAGTACTTC
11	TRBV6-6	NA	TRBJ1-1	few	CASSPRHEAFF	TGTGCCAGCAGTCCTCGACATGAAGCTTTCTTT
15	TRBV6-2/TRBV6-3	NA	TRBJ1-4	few	CASTLDTRANEKLFF	TGTGCCAGCACCCTGGATACGAGGGCCAATGAAAAACTGTTTTTT
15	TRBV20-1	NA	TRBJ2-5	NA	CSARDQTSFQETQYF	TGCAGTGCTAGAGACCAGACTAGTTTTCAAGAGACCCAGTACTTC
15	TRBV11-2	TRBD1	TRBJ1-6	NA	CASRDYRGNNSPLHF	TGTGCCAGCAGGGATTACAGGGGGAACAATTCACCCCTCCACTTT
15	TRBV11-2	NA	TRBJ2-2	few	CASSHRTYDTGELFF	TGTGCCAGCAGCCACCGGACATACGACACCGGGGAGCTGTTTTTT
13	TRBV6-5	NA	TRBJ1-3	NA	CASGWDKGNTIYF	TGTGCCAGCGGTTGGGACAAGGGAAACACCATATATTTT
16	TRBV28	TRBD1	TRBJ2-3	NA	CASHHGQGISTDTQYF	TGTGCCAGCCACCACGGACAGGGGATTAGCACAGATACGCAGTATTTT
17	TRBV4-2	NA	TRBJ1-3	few	CASSQINPGSSGNTIYF	TGTGCCAGCAGCCAGATCAATCCAGGGAGCTCTGGAAACACCATATATTTT
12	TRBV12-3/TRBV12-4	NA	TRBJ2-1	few	CASSIGGDEQFF	TGTGCCAGCAGTATTGGAGGCGATGAGCAGTTCTTC
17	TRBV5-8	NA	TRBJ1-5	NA	CASSLDGGGRSDQPQHF	TGTGCCAGCAGCTTGGACGGGGGCGGAAGGAGCGATCAGCCCCAGCATTTT
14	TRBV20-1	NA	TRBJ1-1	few	CSASGNPTNPEAFF	TGCAGTGCAAGCGGGAACCCCACGAACCCTGAAGCTTTCTTT
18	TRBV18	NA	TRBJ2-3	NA	CASSPPLDPGVSTDTQYF	TGTGCCAGCTCACCACCGTTGGACCCTGGGGTCTCCACAGATACGCAGTATTTT
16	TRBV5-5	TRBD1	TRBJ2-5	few	CASSLGDRGHQETQYF	TGTGCCAGCAGCTTGGGGGACAGGGGCCACCAAGAGACCCAGTACTTC
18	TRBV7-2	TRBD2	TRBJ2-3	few	CASSLVRLAGVFTDTQYF	TGTGCCAGCAGCTTAGTCCGACTAGCGGGGGTTTTCACAGATACGCAGTATTTT
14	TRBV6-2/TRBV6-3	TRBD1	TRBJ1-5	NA	CASTKTGGNQPQHF	TGTGCCAGCACTAAGACAGGGGGTAATCAGCCCCAGCATTTT
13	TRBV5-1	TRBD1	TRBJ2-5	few	CASSADRGETQYF	TGCGCCAGCAGCGCGGACAGGGGGGAGACCCAGTACTTC
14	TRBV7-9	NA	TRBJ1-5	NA	CASSPGNRNQPQHF	TGTGCCAGCAGCCCAGGGAATAGAAATCAGCCCCAGCATTTT
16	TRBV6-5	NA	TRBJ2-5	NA	CASSYPGDIQQETQYF	TGTGCCAGCAGTTACCCCGGGGACATCCAACAAGAGACCCAGTACTTC
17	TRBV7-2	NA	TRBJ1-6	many	CASSLALTGTNNSPLHF	TGTGCCAGCAGCTTAGCTTTGACAGGCACCAATAATTCACCCCTCCACTTT
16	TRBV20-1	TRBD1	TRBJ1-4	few	CSAPGQGIATNEKLFF	TGCAGTGCTCCCGGACAGGGGATCGCAACTAATGAAAAACTGTTTTTT
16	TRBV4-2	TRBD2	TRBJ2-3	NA	CASSQDTSGLTDTQYF	TGTGCCAGCAGCCAAGATACTAGCGGTCTCACAGATACGCAGTATTTT
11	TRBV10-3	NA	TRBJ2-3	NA	CAISEADTQYF	TGTGCCATCAGTGAGGCAGATACGCAGTATTTT
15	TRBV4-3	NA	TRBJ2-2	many	CASSPGRSVTGELFF	TGCGCCAGCAGCCCCGGGAGATCGGTCACCGGGGAGCTGTTTTTT
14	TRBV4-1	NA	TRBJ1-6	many	CASSQGQANSPLHF	TGCGCCAGCAGCCAAGGACAGGCTAATTCACCCCTCCACTTT
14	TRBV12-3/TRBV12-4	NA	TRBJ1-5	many	CASSFQRGGLPQHF	TGTGCCAGCAGTTTTCAGCGCGGGGGGCTGCCCCAGCATTTT
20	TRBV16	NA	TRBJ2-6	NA	CASSPYRRVGASSGANVLTF	TGTGCCAGCAGCCCATACCGACGCGTAGGGGCGTCGTCTGGGGCCAACGTCCTGACTTTC
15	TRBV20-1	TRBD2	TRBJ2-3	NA	CSPGGLAGGADTQYF	TGCAGCCCAGGGGGACTAGCGGGGGGTGCAGATACGCAGTATTTT
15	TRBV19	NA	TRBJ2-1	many	CASINTGGPYNEQFF	TGTGCCAGTATCAACACGGGGGGCCCCTACAATGAGCAGTTCTTC
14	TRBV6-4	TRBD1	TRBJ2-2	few	CASRVGGHTGELFF	TGTGCCAGCCGGGTAGGGGGCCACACCGGGGAGCTGTTTTTT
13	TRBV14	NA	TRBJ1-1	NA	CASSQARTVQAFF	TGTGCCAGCAGCCAAGCGCGGACAGTCCAAGCTTTCTTT
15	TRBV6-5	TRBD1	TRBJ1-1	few	CASSSANRGNTEAFF	TGTGCCAGCAGTTCCGCAAACAGGGGGAACACTGAAGCTTTCTTT
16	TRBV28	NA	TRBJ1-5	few	CASSTTLQGSNQPQHF	TGTGCCAGCAGCACTACATTACAGGGAAGCAATCAGCCCCAGCATTTT
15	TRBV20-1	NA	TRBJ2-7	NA	CSARDPRGRTYEQYF	TGCAGTGCTAGAGATCCCCGGGGTCGAACCTACGAGCAGTACTTC
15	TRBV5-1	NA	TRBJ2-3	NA	CASSSFQENTDTQYF	TGCGCCAGCAGCTCGTTCCAGGAAAACACAGATACGCAGTATTTT
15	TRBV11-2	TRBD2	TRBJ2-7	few	CASSPGLAGSYEQYF	TGTGCCAGCAGCCCGGGACTAGCGGGGTCCTACGAGCAGTACTTC
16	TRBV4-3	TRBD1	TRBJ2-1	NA	CASSLNTGTGGNEQFF	TGCGCCAGCAGCCTGAACACCGGGACAGGGGGCAATGAGCAGTTCTTC
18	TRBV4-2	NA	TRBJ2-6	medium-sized	CASSQATQTSSGANVLTF	TGTGCCAGCAGCCAAGCAACACAGACGTCCTCTGGGGCCAACGTCCTGACTTTC
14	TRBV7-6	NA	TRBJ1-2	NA	CASSLNPASYGYTF	TGTGCCAGCAGCCTAAACCCAGCAAGCTATGGCTACACCTTC
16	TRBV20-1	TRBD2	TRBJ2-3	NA	CSARSRLAGGPDTQYF	TGCAGTGCTAGATCACGACTAGCGGGGGGGCCAGATACGCAGTATTTT
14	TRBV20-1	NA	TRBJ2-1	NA	CSARVEGSYNEQFF	TGCAGTGCTAGAGTTGAAGGGTCCTACAATGAGCAGTTCTTC
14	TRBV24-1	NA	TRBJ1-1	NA	CATSDVDAISGAFF	TGTGCCACCAGTGATGTGGACGCTATTAGCGGAGCTTTCTTT
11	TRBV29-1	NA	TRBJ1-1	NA	CSGRVNTEAFF	TGCAGCGGGAGGGTGAACACTGAAGCTTTCTTT
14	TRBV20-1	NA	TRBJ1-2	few	CSARDQGSLAGYTF	TGCAGTGCTAGAGATCAGGGCAGTCTTGCGGGCTACACCTTC
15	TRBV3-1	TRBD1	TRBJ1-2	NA	CASSLGPAGQESSTF	TGTGCCAGCAGCCTCGGCCCGGCGGGACAGGAATCCTCCACCTTC
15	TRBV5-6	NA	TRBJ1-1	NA	CASSLRGNRNTEAFF	TGTGCCAGCAGCTTGAGGGGGAATAGGAACACTGAAGCTTTCTTT
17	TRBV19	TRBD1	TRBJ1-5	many	CASSIILTGDLDQPQHF	TGTGCCAGTAGTATAATCCTAACAGGGGATTTGGATCAGCCCCAGCATTTT
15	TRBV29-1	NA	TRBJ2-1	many	CSVSLAGQPYNEQFF	TGCAGCGTGAGCTTAGCGGGACAGCCCTACAATGAGCAGTTCTTC